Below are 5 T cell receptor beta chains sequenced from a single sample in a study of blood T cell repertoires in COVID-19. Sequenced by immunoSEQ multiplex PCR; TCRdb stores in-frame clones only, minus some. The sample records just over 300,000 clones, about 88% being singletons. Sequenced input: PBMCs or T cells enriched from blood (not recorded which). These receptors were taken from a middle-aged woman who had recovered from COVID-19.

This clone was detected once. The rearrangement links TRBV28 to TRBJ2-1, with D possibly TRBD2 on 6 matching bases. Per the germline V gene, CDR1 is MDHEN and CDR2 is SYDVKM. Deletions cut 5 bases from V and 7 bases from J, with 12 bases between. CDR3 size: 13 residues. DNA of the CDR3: TGTGCCAGCAGTCCCCTACGGGGGAATGAGCAGTTCTTC. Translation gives CASSPLRGNEQFF.

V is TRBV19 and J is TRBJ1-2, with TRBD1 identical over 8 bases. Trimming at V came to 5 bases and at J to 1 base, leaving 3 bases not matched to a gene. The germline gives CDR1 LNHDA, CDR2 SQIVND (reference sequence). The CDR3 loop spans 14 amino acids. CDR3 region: CASSQGAVNYGYTF. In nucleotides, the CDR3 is TGTGCCAGTAGTCAGGGGGCGGTTAACTATGGCTACACCTTC.

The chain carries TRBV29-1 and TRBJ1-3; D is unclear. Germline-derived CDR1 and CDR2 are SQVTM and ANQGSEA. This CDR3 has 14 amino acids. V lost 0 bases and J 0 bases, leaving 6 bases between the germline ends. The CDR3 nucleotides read TGCAGCGTTGAAGAGAGCAACTCTGGAAACACCATATATTTT. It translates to CSVEESNSGNTIYF.

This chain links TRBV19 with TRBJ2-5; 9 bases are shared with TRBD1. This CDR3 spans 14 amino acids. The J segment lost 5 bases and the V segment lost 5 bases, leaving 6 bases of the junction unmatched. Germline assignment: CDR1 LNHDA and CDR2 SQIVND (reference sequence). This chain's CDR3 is CASSPGQGSETQYF. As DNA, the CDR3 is TGTGCCAGTAGTCCGGGACAGGGAAGCGAGACCCAGTACTTC.

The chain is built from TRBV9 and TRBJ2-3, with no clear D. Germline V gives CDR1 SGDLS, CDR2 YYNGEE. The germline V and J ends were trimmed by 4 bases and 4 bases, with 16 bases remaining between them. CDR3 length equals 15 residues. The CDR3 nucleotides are TGTGCCAGCAGCCTCCAGCTCTCTCGGGCAGATACGCAGTATTTT. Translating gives CASSLQLSRADTQYF.